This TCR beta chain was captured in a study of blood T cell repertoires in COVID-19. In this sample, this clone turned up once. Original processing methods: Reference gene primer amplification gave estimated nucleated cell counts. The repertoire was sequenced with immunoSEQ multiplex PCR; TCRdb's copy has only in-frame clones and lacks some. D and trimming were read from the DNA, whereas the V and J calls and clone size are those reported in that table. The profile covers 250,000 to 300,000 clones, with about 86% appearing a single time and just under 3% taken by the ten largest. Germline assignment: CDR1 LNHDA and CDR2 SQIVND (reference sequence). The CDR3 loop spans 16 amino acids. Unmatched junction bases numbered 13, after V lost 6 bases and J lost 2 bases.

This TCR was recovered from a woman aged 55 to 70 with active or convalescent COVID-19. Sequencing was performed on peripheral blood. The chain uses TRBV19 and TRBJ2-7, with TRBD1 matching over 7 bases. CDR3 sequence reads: CASSPPRQGGAYEQYF. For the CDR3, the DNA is TGTGCCAGTAGCCCCCCCCGACAGGGTGGGGCCTACGAGCAGTACTTC.